This T cell receptor beta chain is drawn from a study of tumor-infiltrating lymphocytes in primary liver carcinoma. TCR beta cDNA was made from roughly 500 ng total RNA with a constant-region primer. Slightly modified ARM-PCR, run as three nested multiplex PCR rounds, produced the TCR beta libraries. Primers for the first two PCR rounds were TRBV1-TRBV30 forward primers and a C-beta reverse primer (about 10 cycles per round). TCRdb reprocessed the multiplex PCR reads with MiXCR, giving one entry per CDR3 protein. Here the sample spans roughly 100,000 distinct CDR3 sequences, around 84% being singletons. The table lists this clonotype with many counts. Its specificity is unknown. Study findings and constraints: Compared with tumor region pairs, tumor-adjacent and tumor-blood pairs overlapped less.

The germline gives CDR1 SGHRS, CDR2 YFSETQ. The CDR3 covers 15 residues. V was clipped by 1 base and J by 5 bases; unmatched bases: 5. Each 20-30 mg portion of unsorted bulk tissue served as the source for co-extraction of RNA and DNA. The V call is TRBV5-1, the J call TRBJ2-7; 11 positions match TRBD2. Sequenced material: liver tumor tissue from sampling region 3. Documented subset: tumor region T3, left-lateral pole. The origin of this receptor is a man between 35 and 55 years old with primary liver carcinoma and hepatitis B virus infection. This CDR3 reads CASSLSLAGVNEQYF. In nucleotides, the CDR3 is TGCGCCAGCAGCTTGTCACTAGCGGGAGTCAACGAGCAGTACTTC.